The 30 T cell receptor beta chains below were found in one sample sequenced in a study of blood T cell repertoires in COVID-19. The protocol was immunoSEQ multiplex PCR, while the TCRdb copy is restricted to in-frame clones and leaves out a portion. The sample contains approximately 400,000 clones, 81% of which appear only once. Sequencing was performed on peripheral blood. All receptors come from a human donor with acute or convalescent COVID-19. The donor label of this sample is uncertain.

V usage is TRBV10-3 and J usage is TRBJ1-1; TRBD1 matches 10 bases. With 9 bases clipped from V and 4 bases from J, the junction kept 5 bases outside the gene matches. CDR3 length equals 13 residues. The germline V gene encodes CDR1 ENHRY and CDR2 SYGVKD. In nucleotides, the CDR3 is TGTGCCATTAGGACAGGGGGGACCACTGAAGCTTTCTTT. Amino acids: CAIRTGGTTEAFF.

The gene calls are TRBV3-1 (or the pseudogene TRBV3-2) and TRBJ2-1; 9 bases map to TRBD1. The V gene's germline CDR1 is LGHDT and CDR2 YNNKEL (reference sequence). After removal of 2 bases from V and 15 bases from J, the junction contained 8 bases not matched to a gene. The CDR3 covers 13 residues. The CDR3: CASSQSQTGGSFF. CDR3 nucleotides: TGTGCCAGCAGCCAAAGCCAAACAGGGGGCTCGTTCTTC.

The chain combines TRBV2 with TRBJ1-6; D gene unclear. V was pared by 6 bases and J by 6 bases, with 15 bases between. The CDR3 totals 15 residues. CDR1 and CDR2 from the germline V gene are SNHLY and FYNNEI. CDR3 sequence (DNA): TGTGCCAGCAGGGCCCTGGCACGTACTAATTCACCCCTCCACTTT. Encoded protein: CASRALARTNSPLHF.

This clone has just a few counts. The J gene is TRBJ2-7, the V gene TRBV5-6; 10 bases are shared with TRBD1. Germline V gives CDR1 SGHDT, CDR2 YYEEEE. V gave up 0 bases and J gave up 7 bases; unmatched junction bases: 7. There are 15 residues in the CDR3. This CDR3 reads CASSLAGTGAREQYF. In DNA, the CDR3 is TGTGCCAGCAGCTTGGCCGGGACAGGGGCTAGGGAGCAGTACTTC.

This chain links TRBV5-1 with TRBJ1-4; 10 bases are shared with TRBD1. The J segment lost 4 bases and the V segment lost 4 bases, leaving 13 bases of the junction unmatched. CDR1 and CDR2 (germline): SGHRS, YFSETQ. This CDR3 has 18 amino acids. CDR3 DNA: TGCGCCAGCAGCCCGGTGGGGGACAGGGGCCGGAGTAATGAAAAACTGTTTTTT. Translated: CASSPVGDRGRSNEKLFF.

The chain has TRBV3-1 (or the pseudogene TRBV3-2) and TRBJ1-2; D not resolved. This CDR3 region has 15 residues. V lost 5 bases and J 3 bases, leaving 16 bases between the germline ends. Looked up from germline, CDR1 is LGHDT and CDR2 is YNNKEL (reference sequence). DNA of the CDR3: TGTGCCAGCAGCTCCGTTGGCGGCAGTTACTATGGCTACACCTTC. This sequence encodes CASSSVGGSYYGYTF.

The chain has TRBV18 and TRBJ1-1; no clear D. Germline V gene data show CDR1 as KGHSH and CDR2 as LQKENI. This CDR3 is 16 amino acids long. V was trimmed by 1 base and J by 1 base, leaving 13 bases between them. The CDR3 loop reads CASSPQGGTGNTEAFF. CDR3 coding DNA: TGTGCCAGCTCACCACAGGGAGGAACTGGGAACACTGAAGCTTTCTTT.

J is TRBJ2-2 and V is TRBV5-1; TRBD1 agrees at 7 bases. V lost 4 bases to trimming and J lost 3 bases; unmatched junction nucleotides: 6. The CDR3 runs 15 residues. CDR1 is SGHRS, CDR2 YFSETQ, per germline. In DNA, the CDR3 is TGCGCCAGCAGCGCCTCGGGACAGCACACCGGGGAGCTGTTTTTT. Encoded protein: CASSASGQHTGELFF.

The chain links TRBV11-2 to TRBJ2-7; 10 bases align to TRBD1. The trim removed 5 bases at V and 0 bases at J, leaving 4 bases unmatched. The CDR3 has 15 residues. Germline lookup yields CDR1 SGHAT and CDR2 FQNNGV. DNA of the CDR3: TGTGCCAGCAGCGGCCGGGACAGGGGCTCCTACGAGCAGTACTTC. It encodes CASSGRDRGSYEQYF.

The rearrangement uses TRBV12-5 and TRBJ2-1; 9 bases are shared with TRBD2. With V trimmed by 5 bases and J by 15 bases, 14 bases remained unmatched. The CDR3 has 14 amino acids. CDR1 and CDR2 (germline): LGHNT, FRNRAP. CDR3 nucleotides: TGTGCTAGTGGTCCCCTTAGTGAGCGGGAGGTCCCGTTCTTC. Translation: CASGPLSEREVPFF.

This rearrangement joins TRBV2 to TRBJ1-1; no clear D. The CDR3 consists of 11 residues. Trimming removed 8 bases from V and 6 bases from J, with 10 bases in between. Looked up from germline, CDR1 is SNHLY and CDR2 is FYNNEI. The CDR3 DNA sequence: TGTGCCAGCCTGTTTCTCGCTGAAGCTTTCTTT. Translated: CASLFLAEAFF.

The chain has TRBV18 and TRBJ2-1, with 8 bases matching TRBD1. This CDR3 is 16 amino acids long. Germline CDR1 reads KGHSH; CDR2 reads LQKENI. Trimming took 6 bases from V and 3 from J; bases not matched to a gene: 10. CDR3 DNA sequence: TGTGCCAGCTCCCTTGGACAGGGCGGCCGCTACAATGAGCAGTTCTTC. This codes for CASSLGQGGRYNEQFF.

The rearrangement links TRBV9 to TRBJ2-1; D is possibly TRBD2 (7 bases). The V and J ends lost 4 bases and 8 bases respectively, with 10 bases between them. The CDR3 length is 12 residues. Germline V lookup: CDR1 SGDLS, CDR2 YYNGEE. The CDR3 loop reads CASSPGGDEQFF. In nucleotides, the CDR3 is TGTGCCAGCAGCCCGGGGGGCGATGAGCAGTTCTTC. The complete variable domain, with remaining parts taken from reference TRBV9 and TRBJ2-1, reads DSGVTQTPKHLITATGQRVTLRCSPRSGDLSVYWYQQSLDQGLQFLIQYYNGEERAKGNILERFSAQQFPDLHSELNLSSLELGDSALYFCASSPGGDEQFFGPGTRLTVL.

V and J are TRBV19 and TRBJ2-7; D possibly corresponds to TRBD2 (6 bases). This CDR3 has 15 amino acids. Trimming left V 6 bases short and J 6 bases short, with 21 bases between. The germline V gene encodes CDR1 LNHDA and CDR2 SQIVND (reference sequence). CDR3 sequence: CASSLQWGGVREQYF. CDR3 sequence (DNA): TGTGCCAGTAGCCTTCAGTGGGGAGGTGTTCGCGAGCAGTACTTC.

The rearrangement uses TRBV6-6 and TRBJ1-2; 11 bases line up with TRBD1. This CDR3 has 15 residues. With 0 bases clipped from V and 7 bases from J, the junction kept 4 bases outside the gene matches. From germline, CDR1 is MNHNY and CDR2 SVGAGI (reference sequence). The CDR3 DNA is TGTGCCAGCAGTTACTCTCCGGGACAGGGGGTTGGCTACACCTTC. Its protein is CASSYSPGQGVGYTF.

J is TRBJ2-1 and V is TRBV5-8; 15 bases map to TRBD2. The V gene's germline CDR1 is SGHTS and CDR2 YDEGEE. The J segment lost 0 bases and the V segment lost 3 bases, leaving 4 bases of the junction unmatched. This CDR3 has 18 residues. The CDR3 coding sequence is TGTGCCAGCAGCTCCGGGACTAGCGGGAGGAGCTCCTACAATGAGCAGTTCTTC. Encoded protein: CASSSGTSGRSSYNEQFF.

The rearrangement joins TRBV7-9 to TRBJ2-2; D may be TRBD1 (8 bases). Germline CDR1 SEHNR, CDR2 FQNEAQ (reference sequence). V was pared by 1 base and J by 7 bases, with 13 bases between. This CDR3 contains 15 residues. The CDR3 DNA sequence: TGTGCCAGCAGCTTAGGCAGCGGGACAGGCGGGGAGCTGTTTTTT. Translation gives CASSLGSGTGGELFF.

The V call is TRBV7-2, the J call TRBJ1-2; D is uncertain. Germline-derived CDR1 and CDR2 are SGHTA and FQGNSA. Trimming removed 5 bases from V and 4 bases from J, with 11 bases in between. The CDR3 has 13 residues. CDR3 loop: CASSPNSIYGYTF. CDR3 bases: TGTGCCAGCAGCCCCAACAGTATCTATGGCTACACCTTC.

CDR3 region: CASSLWSESGGNEQFF. In DNA form, the CDR3 reads TGTGCCAGCAGTTTATGGAGCGAGTCGGGAGGCAATGAGCAGTTCTTC. This chain joins TRBV28 and TRBJ2-1; 7 positions match TRBD2. Trimming took 0 bases from V and 6 from J; bases not matched to a gene: 8. This CDR3 contains 16 residues. Germline-derived CDR1 and CDR2 are MDHEN and SYDVKM.

The chain has TRBV12-5 and TRBJ1-5; D may be TRBD1 (5 bases). CDR1 and CDR2 from the germline V gene are LGHNT and FRNRAP. Trimming took 6 bases from V and 5 from J, leaving 8 bases between them. The CDR3 runs to 12 residues. CDR3 loop: CASGRDDQPQHF. In DNA form, the CDR3 reads TGTGCTAGTGGCAGGGATGATCAGCCCCAGCATTTT.

On this clone: Other nucleotide sequences from this sample produce the same CDR3. V usage is TRBV19 and J usage is TRBJ1-1, with D perhaps TRBD1 (6 bases). V lost 3 bases and J 8 bases, leaving 10 bases between the germline ends. The CDR3 spans 12 residues. Germline-derived CDR1 and CDR2 are LNHDA and SQIVND (reference sequence). CDR3 sequence (DNA): TGTGCCAGTAGTATGTCCAGGGGAGAAGCTTTCTTT. Residues: CASSMSRGEAFF.

This clone was observed a single time. The CDR3 sequence is CASSWTGDEQYF. As DNA, the CDR3 is TGTGCCAGCAGTTGGACAGGGGACGAGCAGTACTTC. The V gene is TRBV2, the J gene TRBJ2-7, with 9 positions matching TRBD1. The germline V gene encodes CDR1 SNHLY and CDR2 FYNNEI. The CDR3 runs 12 residues. J gave up 5 bases and V 5 bases, and 1 base lay outside the gene matches.

This clone showed up many times. Relative to the germline gene, one junction end is altered; a read error may explain this. The rearrangement joins TRBV7-9 to TRBJ2-1, with D maybe TRBD2 (6 bases). Germline-derived CDR1 and CDR2 are SEHNR and FQNEAQ (reference sequence). This CDR3 spans 14 amino acids. CDR3 region: CASSMSGVYNEQFF. In nucleotides, the CDR3 is TGTGCTAGCAGCATGTCGGGAGTCTACAATGAGCAGTTCTTC.

The genes are TRBV18 and TRBJ1-1, with no clear D. Germline values: CDR1 KGHSH, CDR2 LQKENI. This CDR3 contains 13 residues. V was shortened by 6 bases and J by 8 bases, with 16 bases between the two germline ends. This chain's CDR3 is CASSPLEGAEAFF. DNA for the CDR3: TGTGCCAGCTCCCCGCTGGAGGGAGCGGAAGCTTTCTTT.

The V gene is TRBV5-1, the J gene TRBJ1-2; 7 nucleotides align to TRBD1. Germline-derived CDR1 and CDR2 are SGHRS and YFSETQ. V lost 1 base, J lost 4 bases, and 7 bases stayed unmatched. The CDR3 runs to 15 residues. This chain's CDR3 is CASSLRGPGGYGYTF. As DNA, the CDR3 is TGCGCCAGCAGCTTGAGGGGCCCAGGGGGCTATGGCTACACCTTC.

Many counts were recorded for this clone. V and J are TRBV5-1 and TRBJ2-2; the D gene is possibly TRBD2 (5 bases). The V gene lost 4 bases and the J gene lost 8 bases, with 18 bases spanning the gap. The CDR3 spans 15 residues. CDR1 SGHRS and CDR2 YFSETQ come from the germline V gene. The CDR3: CASSRGEPPRGELFF. The CDR3 bases are TGCGCCAGCAGCCGGGGTGAACCGCCTAGGGGGGAGCTGTTTTTT.

CDR3 amino acids: CASSMPGRFEGPNYGYTF. Here the CDR3 DNA reads TGTGCCAGTAGTATGCCGGGAAGGTTCGAAGGCCCTAACTATGGCTACACCTTC. The genes are TRBV19 and TRBJ1-2; D is ambiguous. Trimming stripped 3 bases from V and 0 bases from J, with 20 bases between. The CDR3 is 18 amino acids. The germline V gene has CDR1 LNHDA and CDR2 SQIVND (reference sequence).

This chain joins TRBV5-4 and TRBJ2-5, with D possibly TRBD2 on 6 matching bases. The CDR3 spans 12 residues. In germline, CDR1 is SGHNT, CDR2 YYREEE (reference sequence). Trimming stripped 4 bases from V and 8 bases from J, with 12 bases between. The CDR3 loop reads CASSPGGFTQYF. The CDR3 coding sequence is TGTGCCAGCAGCCCTGGAGGGTTTACCCAGTACTTC.

The J gene is TRBJ2-5, the V gene TRBV6-4; 14 nucleotides align to TRBD2. V lost 7 bases, J lost 5 bases, and 6 bases stayed unmatched. The CDR3 covers 15 residues. Germline CDR1 reads MRHNA; CDR2 reads SNTAGT. DNA of the CDR3: TGTGCCAGCAATGGGACTAGCGGGAGATTGGAGACCCAGTACTTC. This gives the protein CASNGTSGRLETQYF.

The rearrangement joins TRBV7-9 to TRBJ2-7; D gene unclear. CDR1 SEHNR and CDR2 FQNEAQ come from the germline V gene (reference sequence). Between the trimmed V and J ends, which lost 3 bases and 2 bases, there was a span of 14 bases. The CDR3 extends over 15 amino acids. The CDR3 is CASSFHERPPYEQYF. The CDR3 region has the DNA TGTGCCAGCAGCTTTCATGAGCGTCCCCCCTACGAGCAGTACTTC.